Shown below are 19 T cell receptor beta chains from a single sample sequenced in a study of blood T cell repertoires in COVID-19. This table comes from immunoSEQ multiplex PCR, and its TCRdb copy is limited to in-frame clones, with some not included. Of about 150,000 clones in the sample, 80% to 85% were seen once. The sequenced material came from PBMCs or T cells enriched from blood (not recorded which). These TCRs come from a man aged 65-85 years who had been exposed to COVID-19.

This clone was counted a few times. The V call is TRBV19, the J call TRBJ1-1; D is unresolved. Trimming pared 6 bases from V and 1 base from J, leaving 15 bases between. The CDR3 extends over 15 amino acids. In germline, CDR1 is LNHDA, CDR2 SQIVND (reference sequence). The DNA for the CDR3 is TGTGCCAGTAGCCCCTCGGGGTGGGGGAACACTGAAGCTTTCTTT. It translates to CASSPSGWGNTEAFF.

The CDR3 loop reads CATSDFTGSGYTF. The CDR3 DNA is TGTGCCACCAGTGATTTTACAGGATCTGGCTACACCTTC. V and J are TRBV24-1 and TRBJ1-2; maybe TRBD1 (5 bases). Trimming stripped 1 base from V and 7 bases from J, with 9 bases between. CDR3 size: 13 residues. The germline V gene has CDR1 KGHDR and CDR2 SFDVKD.

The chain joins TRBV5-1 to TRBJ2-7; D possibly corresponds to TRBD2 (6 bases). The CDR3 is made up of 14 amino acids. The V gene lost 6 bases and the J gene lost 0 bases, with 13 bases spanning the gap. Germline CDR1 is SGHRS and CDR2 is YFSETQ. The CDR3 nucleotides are TGCGCCAGCAACCGGGACTCCGGCTCCTACGAGCAGTACTTC. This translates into CASNRDSGSYEQYF.

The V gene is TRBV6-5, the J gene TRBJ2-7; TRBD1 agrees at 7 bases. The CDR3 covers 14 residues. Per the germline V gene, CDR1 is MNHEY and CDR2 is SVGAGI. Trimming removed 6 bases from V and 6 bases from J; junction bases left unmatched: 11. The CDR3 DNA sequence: TGTGCCAGCAGCCCCACAGGGGATGGCGGCGAGCAGTACTTC. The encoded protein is CASSPTGDGGEQYF.

This CDR3 is CASSRRAGTGDYRDTEAFF. CDR3 DNA: TGCGCCAGCAGCCGCCGAGCCGGGACAGGGGATTATAGGGACACTGAAGCTTTCTTT. J is TRBJ1-1 and V is TRBV4-1; TRBD1 aligns across 10 bases. The CDR3 is 19 residues long. V lost 4 bases and J lost 3; bases outside the gene matches: 17. Germline V lookup: CDR1 MGHRA, CDR2 YSYEKL.

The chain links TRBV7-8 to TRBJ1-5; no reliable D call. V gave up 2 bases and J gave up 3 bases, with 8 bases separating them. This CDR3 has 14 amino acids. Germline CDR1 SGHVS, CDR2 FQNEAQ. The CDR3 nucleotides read TGTGCCAGCAGCTTATATGAGGACAATCAGCCCCAGCATTTT. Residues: CASSLYEDNQPQHF.

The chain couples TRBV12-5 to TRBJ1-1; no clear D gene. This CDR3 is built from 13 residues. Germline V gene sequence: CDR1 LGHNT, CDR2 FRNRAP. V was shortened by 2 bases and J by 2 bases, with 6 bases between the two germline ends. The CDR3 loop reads CASGLQANTEAFF. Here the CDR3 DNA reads TGTGCTAGTGGTTTGCAGGCAAACACTGAAGCTTTCTTT.

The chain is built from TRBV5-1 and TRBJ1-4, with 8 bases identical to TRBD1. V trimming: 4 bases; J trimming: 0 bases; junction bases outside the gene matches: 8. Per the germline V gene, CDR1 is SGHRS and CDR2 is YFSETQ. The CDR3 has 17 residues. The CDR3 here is CASSAGTGVATNEKLFF. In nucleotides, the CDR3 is TGCGCCAGCAGCGCTGGGACAGGAGTTGCAACTAATGAAAAACTGTTTTTT.

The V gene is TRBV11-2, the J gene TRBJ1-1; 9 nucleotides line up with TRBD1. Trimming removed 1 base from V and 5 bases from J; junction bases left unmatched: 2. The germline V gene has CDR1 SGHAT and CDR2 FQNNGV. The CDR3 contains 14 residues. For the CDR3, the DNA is TGTGCCAGCAGCTTAGGGGACAGGGCGACTGAAGCTTTCTTT. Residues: CASSLGDRATEAFF.

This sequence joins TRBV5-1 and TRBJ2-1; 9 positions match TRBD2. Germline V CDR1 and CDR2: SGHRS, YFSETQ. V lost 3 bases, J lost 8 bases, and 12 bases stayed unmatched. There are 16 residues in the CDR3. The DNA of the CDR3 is TGCGCCAGCAGCTCCGCCTTGGCGGGAGGGGTCGATGAGCAGTTCTTC. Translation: CASSSALAGGVDEQFF.

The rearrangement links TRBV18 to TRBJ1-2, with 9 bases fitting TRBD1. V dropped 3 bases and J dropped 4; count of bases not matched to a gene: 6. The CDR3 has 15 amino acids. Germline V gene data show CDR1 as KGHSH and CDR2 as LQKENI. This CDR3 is CASSPGTGNIYGYTF. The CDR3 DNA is TGTGCCAGCTCACCCGGGACAGGGAACATCTATGGCTACACCTTC.

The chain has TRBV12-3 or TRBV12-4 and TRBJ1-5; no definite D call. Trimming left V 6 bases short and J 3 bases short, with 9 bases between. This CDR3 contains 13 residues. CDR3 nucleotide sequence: TGTGCCAGCAGCCGAGAAACCAATCAGCCCCAGCATTTT. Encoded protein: CASSRETNQPQHF.

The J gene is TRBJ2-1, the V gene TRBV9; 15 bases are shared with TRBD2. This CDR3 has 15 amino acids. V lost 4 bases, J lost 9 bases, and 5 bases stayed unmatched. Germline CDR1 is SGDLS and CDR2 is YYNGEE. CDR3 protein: CASSPGLAGGSEQFF. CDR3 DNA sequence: TGTGCCAGCAGCCCGGGACTAGCGGGGGGAAGTGAGCAGTTCTTC.

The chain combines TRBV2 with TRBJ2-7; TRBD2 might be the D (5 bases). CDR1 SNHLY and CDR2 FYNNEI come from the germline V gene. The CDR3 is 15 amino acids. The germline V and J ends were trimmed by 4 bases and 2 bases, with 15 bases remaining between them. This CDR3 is CASSGGKGPTYEQYF. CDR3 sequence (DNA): TGTGCCAGCAGTGGAGGGAAAGGACCCACCTACGAGCAGTACTTC.

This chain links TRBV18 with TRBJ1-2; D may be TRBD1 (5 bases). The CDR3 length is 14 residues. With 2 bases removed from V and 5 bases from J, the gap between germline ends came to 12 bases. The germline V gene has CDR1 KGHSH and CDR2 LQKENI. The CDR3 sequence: CASSPGRGGYGYTF. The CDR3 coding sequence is TGTGCCAGCTCACCAGGACGCGGGGGGTATGGCTACACCTTC.

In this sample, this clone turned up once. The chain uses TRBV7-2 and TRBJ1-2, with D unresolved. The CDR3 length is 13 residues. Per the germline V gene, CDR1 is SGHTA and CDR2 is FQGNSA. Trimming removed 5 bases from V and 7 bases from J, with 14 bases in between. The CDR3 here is CASSDFPGRGYTF. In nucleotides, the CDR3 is TGTGCCAGCAGCGATTTTCCTGGCCGTGGCTACACCTTC.

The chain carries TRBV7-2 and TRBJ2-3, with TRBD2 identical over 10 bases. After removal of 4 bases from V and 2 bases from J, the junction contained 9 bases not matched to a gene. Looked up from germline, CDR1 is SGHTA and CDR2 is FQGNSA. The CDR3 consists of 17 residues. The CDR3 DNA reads TGTGCCAGCAGCTACCTAGGACTAGCGGCCATCACAGATACGCAGTATTTT. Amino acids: CASSYLGLAAITDTQYF.

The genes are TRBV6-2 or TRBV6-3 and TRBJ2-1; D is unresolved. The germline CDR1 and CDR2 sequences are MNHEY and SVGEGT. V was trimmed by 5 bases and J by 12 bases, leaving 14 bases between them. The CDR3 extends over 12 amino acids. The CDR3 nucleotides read TGTGCCAGCAGTCGGAACGGCAGGTGGCAGTTCTTC. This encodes CASSRNGRWQFF.

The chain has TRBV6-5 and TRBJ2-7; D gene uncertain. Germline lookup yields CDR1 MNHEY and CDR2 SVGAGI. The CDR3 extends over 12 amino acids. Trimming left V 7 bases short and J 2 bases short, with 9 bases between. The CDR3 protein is CASKRVAYEQYF. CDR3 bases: TGTGCCAGCAAACGCGTAGCCTACGAGCAGTACTTC.